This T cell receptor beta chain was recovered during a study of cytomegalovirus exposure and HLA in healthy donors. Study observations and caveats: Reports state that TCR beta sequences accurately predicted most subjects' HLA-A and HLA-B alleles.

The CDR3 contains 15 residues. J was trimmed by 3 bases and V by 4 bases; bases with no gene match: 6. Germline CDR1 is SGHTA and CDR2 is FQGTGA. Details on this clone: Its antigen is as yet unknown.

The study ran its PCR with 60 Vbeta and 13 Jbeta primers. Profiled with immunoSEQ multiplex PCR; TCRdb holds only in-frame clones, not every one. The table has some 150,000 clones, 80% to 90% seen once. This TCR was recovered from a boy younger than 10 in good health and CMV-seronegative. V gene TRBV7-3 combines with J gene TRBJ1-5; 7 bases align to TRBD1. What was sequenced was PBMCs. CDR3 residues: CASSSPGTVNQPQHF. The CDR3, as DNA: TGTGCCAGCAGCTCCCCCGGGACAGTCAATCAGCCCCAGCATTTT.